These 22 T cell receptor beta chains were sequenced from one sample in a study of T cell responses to AZD1222 COVID-19 vaccine. Using immunoSEQ multiplex PCR, the repertoire was profiled, and TCRdb retains in-frame clones only, with some absent. The sample includes roughly 71,000 clones, around 85% of them seen just once. The sequences come from peripheral blood, collected on day 0 of AZD1222 vaccination. All receptors come from an adult in good health.

This chain joins TRBV4-2 and TRBJ1-1; D is uncertain. Germline V lookup: CDR1 LGHNA, CDR2 YNFKEQ. Trimming removed 0 bases from V and 1 base from J, with 15 bases in between. CDR3 length equals 17 residues. The CDR3 here is CASSQEGIWNTNTEAFF. In nucleotides, the CDR3 is TGTGCCAGCAGCCAAGAGGGGATCTGGAACACGAACACTGAAGCTTTCTTT.

V usage is TRBV15 and J usage is TRBJ2-7; no clear D gene. With 0 bases removed from V and 3 bases from J, the gap between germline ends came to 6 bases. CDR1 is LNHNV and CDR2 is YYDKDF in the germline V gene (reference sequence). The CDR3 sequence is 13 residues long. CDR3 loop: CATSRDVGYEQYF. The CDR3 region has the DNA TGTGCCACCAGCAGAGATGTCGGCTACGAGCAGTACTTC.

The chain has TRBV7-2 and TRBJ1-4, with 11 bases fitting TRBD1. The CDR3 covers 14 residues. Germline trimming cut 5 bases from V and 5 bases from J; bases unmatched to any gene: 1. Germline V gene data show CDR1 as SGHTA and CDR2 as FQGNSA. CDR3 coding DNA: TGTGCCAGCAGCCGGGACAGGGGGAATGAAAAACTGTTTTTT. As protein: CASSRDRGNEKLFF.

This chain joins TRBV7-6 and TRBJ2-7; 15 nucleotides match TRBD2. The CDR3 spans 15 residues. V dropped 5 bases and J dropped 4; count of bases not matched to a gene: 3. The germline gives CDR1 SGHVS, CDR2 FNYEAQ. The CDR3 nucleotides read TGTGCCAGCAGCCTGGGGACTAGCGGGGGGTACGAGCAGTACTTC. The encoded protein is CASSLGTSGGYEQYF.

The rearrangement joins TRBV5-1 to TRBJ2-3, with no clear D. The CDR3 runs to 13 residues. Per the germline V gene, CDR1 is SGHRS and CDR2 is YFSETQ. The germline V and J ends were trimmed by 4 bases and 3 bases, with 9 bases remaining between them. DNA of the CDR3: TGCGCCAGCAGCACTACCCCTACAGATACGCAGTATTTT. As protein: CASSTTPTDTQYF.

V gene TRBV3-1 (or the pseudogene TRBV3-2) combines with J gene TRBJ1-1, with 9 bases that match TRBD1. J was trimmed by 1 base and V by 1 base; bases with no gene match: 1. Per germline, CDR1 LGHDT and CDR2 YNNKEL (reference sequence). There are 15 residues in the CDR3. The CDR3 spells CASSQAGQGNTEAFF. In DNA, the CDR3 is TGTGCCAGCAGCCAAGCGGGACAGGGGAACACTGAAGCTTTCTTT.

V and J are TRBV4-1 and TRBJ1-5; no clear D. V was cut by 0 bases and J by 5 bases, with 14 bases left in between. Germline assignment: CDR1 MGHRA and CDR2 YSYEKL. The CDR3 consists of 16 residues. The CDR3 DNA follows: TGCGCCAGCAGCCAAGAAGGACGCGGCAAGGATCAGCCCCAGCATTTT. It encodes CASSQEGRGKDQPQHF.

The chain has TRBV7-9 and TRBJ2-2; D gene unclear. The CDR3 runs 14 residues. Germline CDR1 SEHNR, CDR2 FQNEAQ (reference sequence). Trimming left V 4 bases short and J 1 base short, with 7 bases between. The CDR3 here is CASSSDLNTGELFF. The CDR3 DNA is TGTGCCAGCAGCTCCGACCTGAACACCGGGGAGCTGTTTTTT.

V is TRBV12-3 or TRBV12-4 and J is TRBJ2-1; D unclear. V was trimmed by 3 bases and J by 7 bases, leaving 4 bases between them. This CDR3 has 11 amino acids. The CDR3 reads CASSFLNEQFF. In DNA form, the CDR3 reads TGTGCCAGCAGTTTTCTGAATGAGCAGTTCTTC.

Only a few counts were recorded for this clone. This sequence joins TRBV5-4 and TRBJ1-2; possible D gene TRBD1, 6 bases. Germline loops: CDR1 SGHNT, CDR2 YYREEE (reference sequence). Trimming took off 3 bases at V and 7 bases at J, with 13 bases between the two ends. CDR3 length: 13 residues. CDR3 in DNA: TGTGCCAGCAGCTCCCAGGGGCGTCGTGGCTACACCTTC. This translates into CASSSQGRRGYTF.

The chain recombines TRBV5-8 with TRBJ1-2, with 8 bases fitting TRBD1. The CDR3 totals 14 residues. V shed 4 bases and J 4 bases; nucleotides not matched to a gene: 6. Looked up from germline, CDR1 is SGHTS and CDR2 is YDEGEE. CDR3 in DNA: TGTGCCAGCAGCAACCGGGACAGGTTCTATGGCTACACCTTC. Translated, it gives CASSNRDRFYGYTF.

This clone occurred once. V usage is TRBV30 and J usage is TRBJ2-5, with no clear D. CDR3 length equals 13 residues. Germline CDR1 and CDR2: GTSNPN and SVGIG (reference sequence). V lost 1 base, J lost 5 bases, and 11 bases lay in between. CDR3 bases: TGTGCCTGGAGTGCGGCTAACCTCGAGACCCAGTACTTC. It yields the protein CAWSAANLETQYF. The whole variable domain, remainder taken from reference TRBV30 and TRBJ2-5, is SQTIHQWPATLVQPVGSPLSLECTVEGTSNPNLYWYRQAAGRGLQLLFYSVGIGQISSEVPQNLSASRPQDRQFILSSKKLLLSDSGFYLCAWSAANLETQYFGPGTRLLVL.

V usage is TRBV27 and J usage is TRBJ1-2, with D perhaps TRBD1 (5 bases). V was pared by 8 bases and J by 6 bases, with 10 bases between. The CDR3 contains 11 residues. Germline CDR1 is MNHEY and CDR2 is SMNVEV (reference sequence). The CDR3 loop reads CASLGGNGYTF. CDR3 in DNA: TGTGCCAGCCTCGGGGGGAATGGCTACACCTTC.

The rearrangement uses TRBV4-2 and TRBJ2-1; a possible D gene is TRBD1 (6 bases). The germline V gene encodes CDR1 LGHNA and CDR2 YNFKEQ. The length of the CDR3 is 19 residues. V lost 2 bases to trimming and J lost 2 bases, with 22 bases between them. The CDR3 loop is CASSQQGTETHSTYNEQFF. CDR3 bases: TGTGCCAGCAGCCAACAGGGGACCGAAACTCATTCCACCTACAATGAGCAGTTCTTC.

This sequence joins TRBV7-9 and TRBJ1-6; no reliable D call. The germline V and J ends were trimmed by 4 bases and 6 bases, with 10 bases remaining between them. From germline, CDR1 is SEHNR and CDR2 FQNEAQ (reference sequence). The CDR3 is 14 amino acids. CDR3 bases: TGTGCCAGCAGCTCCGATATCATTAATTCACCCCTCCACTTT. Translated, it gives CASSSDIINSPLHF.

This sequence joins TRBV6-6 and TRBJ1-5; no reliable D call. Germline-derived CDR1 and CDR2 are MNHNY and SVGAGI (reference sequence). The CDR3 runs 14 residues. V shed 4 bases and J shed 2 bases, with 9 bases lying between them. As DNA, the CDR3 is TGTGCCAGCAGTTCTTCATCGGGCAATCAGCCCCAGCATTTT. Protein sequence: CASSSSSGNQPQHF.

The chain carries TRBV2 and TRBJ2-4; TRBD2 aligns across 7 bases. Per the germline V gene, CDR1 is SNHLY and CDR2 is FYNNEI. CDR3 length: 17 amino acids. The J segment lost 0 bases and the V segment lost 8 bases, leaving 13 bases of the junction unmatched. In DNA, the CDR3 is TGTGCCAGCTGGGGGGAGGGAGTTTTCTTAGCCAAAAACATTCAGTACTTC. Protein product: CASWGEGVFLAKNIQYF.

A single count supports this clone. The chain employs TRBV2 and TRBJ1-2, with D perhaps TRBD1 (6 bases). Trimming removed 5 bases from V and 1 base from J, with 8 bases in between. This CDR3 has 13 residues. Germline V gene sequence: CDR1 SNHLY, CDR2 FYNNEI. The CDR3 DNA reads as TGTGCCAGCAGTAACAGGGATAACTATGGCTACACCTTC. Protein sequence: CASSNRDNYGYTF.

The count of this clone is one. The genes are TRBV29-1 and TRBJ1-1, with 9 bases lining up with TRBD1. Germline-derived CDR1 and CDR2 are SQVTM and ANQGSEA. CDR3 length equals 13 residues. J lost 3 bases, V lost 6 bases, and 5 bases had no gene match. In DNA form, the CDR3 reads TGCAGCGTGACGACAGGGGGGGACACTGAAGCTTTCTTT. Protein: CSVTTGGDTEAFF. The variable domain in full, with the rest retrieved from reference TRBV29-1 and TRBJ1-1, is SAVISQKPSRDICQRGTSLTIQCQVDSQVTMMFWYRQQPGQSLTLIATANQGSEATYESGFVIDKFPISRPNLTFSTLTVSNMSPEDSSIYLCSVTTGGDTEAFFGQGTRLTVV.

This rearrangement joins TRBV6-5 to TRBJ1-2; 12 nucleotides line up with TRBD1. V was clipped by 6 bases and J by 8 bases; unmatched bases: 10. This CDR3 spans 15 amino acids. Germline V gene sequence: CDR1 MNHEY, CDR2 SVGAGI. Here the CDR3 DNA reads TGTGCCAGCAGGCCTCCGGGACAGGGGGCTTGGGGCTACACCTTC. Translation gives CASRPPGQGAWGYTF.

J is TRBJ2-1 and V is TRBV24-1; no definite D call. This CDR3 spans 11 amino acids. The V end was cut by 4 bases, the J end by 5 bases, with 2 bases between. Per the germline V gene, CDR1 is KGHDR and CDR2 is SFDVKD. The CDR3 is CATSDHNEQFF. The CDR3, as DNA: TGTGCCACCAGTGACCACAATGAGCAGTTCTTC.

This clone has only a few counts. V is TRBV29-1 and J is TRBJ1-2; no firm D call. Trimming stripped 4 bases from V and 8 bases from J, with 17 bases between. The CDR3 consists of 13 residues. Germline assignment: CDR1 SQVTM and CDR2 ANQGSEA. The CDR3 sequence is CSVVIRDGGGYTF. CDR3 nucleotides: TGCAGCGTTGTAATCCGGGATGGAGGGGGCTACACCTTC.